The present entry profiles one T cell receptor (beta chain) with its context. No antigen is known for it. Base qualities are not recorded, but no much larger clone differs from it by a single base. This sample was taken from a study of naive and memory T cell subsets (dated by TCRdb to the late 2010s). About the full investigation: The figure summarizing these samples reported some 10 blood donors, 7 tuberculin skin test biopsies and 3 saline control biopsies. PCR2 was typically performed as a SYBR Green qPCR that was stopped at a set threshold, although end-point PCR (around 6 cycles) could be used instead for low-input samples.

Library method: 5' RACE. The ligated cDNA was amplified in four rounds of PCR with nested alpha and beta constant region primers together with the SP2 primer. For the blood and skin samples, reverse transcription of TCR RNA was done with SuperScript IV along with alpha and beta constant region primers. T4 RNA ligase 1 was used to ligate an oligonucleotide containing the Illumina SP2 primer and a UMI to the 3' end of the cDNA. To prevent hairpin formation, the 12-nucleotide UMI was made up of two random hexamers with an eight-base spacer between them. From the second PCR onward, TCR alpha and beta chain libraries were processed separately, and dual indexing was applied for multiplexing. After pooling, the indexed libraries were analyzed by capillary electrophoresis and sequenced on either an Illumina MiSeq or NextSeq. Libraries were spiked with PhiX DNA at roughly 5-7.5% so that base diversity was increased and cluster recognition was improved. The authors processed their data as follows. Demultiplexor extracted UMIs from read 2, combined them with read 1 TCR sequence, and split reads by sample indices. Decombinator identified V and J genes and V-J junctions and gave each TCR a five-part identifier that included V and J deletions. Collapsinator used UMIs to correct sequencing errors and PCR amplification heterogeneity, producing a UMI-based abundance for each TCR. CDR3Translator turned identifiers into nucleotide sequence, translated the nucleotide sequence into amino acids, and pulled out CDR3 regions based on terminal motifs. After normalization to the amount of input RNA, the error-corrected alpha and beta TCR counts from blood and from skin were compared. TCRdb reprocessing: public reads trimmed at Q25 with fastp, clones called with MiXCR, in-frame beta chains kept. When rows share a CDR3 protein, they turn into one entry using the most common DNA and genes. Here the V and J calls rest on TCRdb's processing, not on the authors' analysis. The sample records tens of thousands of distinct CDR3 sequences, 7.2% of which are singletons. Of the sample, roughly 9.7% is held by the ten largest clones.

The study described a robust, sensitive protocol for amplifying, sequencing and analyzing TCRs, using 3' ligation of a UMI-containing oligonucleotide to TCR cDNA. For whole blood analysis, approximately 2.5 ml of peripheral blood was collected from healthy adult volunteers into Tempus tubes, and RNA was extracted following the manufacturer's instructions. Total RNA was used without cell sorting and was treated with RQ1 DNase before reverse transcription, with a target input of roughly 1 to 1000 ng. Libraries were prepared from skin biopsies and whole blood so that pipeline robustness could be tested in samples in which T cells form a minority population. Cut back by 1 base and 4 bases, the V and J ends lie 14 bases apart. CDR1 SGHRS and CDR2 YFSETQ are derived from the germline V gene. From the cysteine through the phenylalanine, the CDR3 covers 15 amino acids. Kept here is only the CDR3 DNA, which spans 45 bases and is read in frame from base 1.

Results and caveats for the whole study, not just this receptor: The RNA-based method was acknowledged as potentially sensitive to TCR transcript changes with T cell activation and differentiation.

The TCR comes from a male donor in good health. The V gene is TRBV5-1 and the J gene is TRBJ1-1; the D gene is possibly TRBD1, with 5 bases matching. The CDR3 sequence is CASSLSNVGTTEAFF. The DNA is TGCGCCAGCAGCTTGTCCAACGTGGGGACCACTGAAGCTTTCTTT.